Listed here are 19 T cell receptor beta chains from one sample, sequenced in a study of shared clonotypes between healthy human individuals. Sequencing was performed with immunoSEQ multiplex PCR; in TCRdb, only in-frame clones are kept and a portion is missing. The data show around 2.3 million clones, roughly 95% seen once. Sequencing input: naive CD4+ T cells sorted from blood. The subset was: CD45RA+ positively selected. These receptor sequences come from a man aged 18 to 29 in good health.

This sequence joins TRBV7-8 and TRBJ2-2, with D uncertain. The CDR3 sequence is 13 residues long. Germline CDR1 reads SGHVS; CDR2 reads FQNEAQ. V was cut by 6 bases and J by 3 bases, with 8 bases left in between. This CDR3 is CASRSIDTGELFF. CDR3 nucleotide sequence: TGTGCCAGCAGATCGATCGACACCGGGGAGCTGTTTTTT.

The chain combines TRBV19 with TRBJ1-3, with D uncertain. The CDR3 sequence is 13 residues long. The germline CDR1 and CDR2 sequences are LNHDA and SQIVND (reference sequence). V was clipped by 3 bases and J by 0 bases, with 3 bases between them. The CDR3 sequence is CASSMSSGNTIYF. The CDR3 DNA sequence: TGTGCCAGTAGTATGAGCTCTGGAAACACCATATATTTT.

V and J are TRBV4-1 and TRBJ1-5; maybe TRBD1 (5 bases). Germline lookup yields CDR1 MGHRA and CDR2 YSYEKL. The CDR3 sequence is 17 residues long. The V and J ends lost 4 bases and 2 bases respectively, with 18 bases between them. The CDR3 region has the DNA TGCGCCAGCAGCCCTACAAATCAGGGTATCGGCAATCAGCCCCAGCATTTT. Its translation: CASSPTNQGIGNQPQHF.

This chain joins TRBV30 and TRBJ2-7, with D possibly matching TRBD2 (5 bases). The CDR3 runs 12 residues. CDR1 GTSNPN and CDR2 SVGIG come from the germline V gene (reference sequence). V was cut by 3 bases and J by 8 bases, with 14 bases left in between. The CDR3 here is CAWSSEEIKQYF. Here the CDR3 DNA reads TGTGCCTGGAGCTCGGAGGAAATAAAGCAGTACTTC. The complete variable domain, with remaining parts taken from reference TRBV30 and TRBJ2-7, reads SQTIHQWPATLVQPVGSPLSLECTVEGTSNPNLYWYRQAAGRGLQLLFYSVGIGQISSEVPQNLSASRPQDRQFILSSKKLLLSDSGFYLCAWSSEEIKQYFGPGTRLTVT.

The chain is built from TRBV10-3 and TRBJ2-2; TRBD2 is a possible D gene (6 bases). Germline V gene sequence: CDR1 ENHRY, CDR2 SYGVKD. Between the trimmed V and J ends, which lost 10 bases and 2 bases, there was a span of 8 bases. CDR3 length: 12 residues. The CDR3: CATGLNTGELFF. The CDR3 DNA reads as TGTGCCACGGGACTTAACACCGGGGAGCTGTTTTTT.

This clone was observed a few times. V is TRBV6-5 and J is TRBJ2-7; TRBD1 is a possible D gene (5 bases). The CDR3 covers 15 residues. Trimming left V 6 bases short and J 5 bases short, with 20 bases between. Per the germline V gene, CDR1 is MNHEY and CDR2 is SVGAGI. The CDR3 coding sequence is TGTGCCAGCAGCCGAACGATTCAGGGAAGTAACGAGCAGTACTTC. Translation: CASSRTIQGSNEQYF.

The sample holds a few counts of this clone. The same CDR3 is also encoded by other DNA sequences in this sample. The rearrangement links TRBV5-1 to TRBJ2-2; 9 bases are shared with TRBD1. CDR1 SGHRS and CDR2 YFSETQ come from the germline V gene. The J segment lost 3 bases and the V segment lost 4 bases, leaving 1 base of the junction unmatched. The CDR3 consists of 14 residues. As DNA, the CDR3 is TGCGCCAGCAGCCGGACAGGGGACACCGGGGAGCTGTTTTTT. This encodes CASSRTGDTGELFF.

The gene calls are TRBV11-2 and TRBJ1-3; the D is unclear. Deletions cut 1 base from V and 0 bases from J, with 10 bases between. The CDR3 is 16 amino acids. Germline V gene lookup returns CDR1 SGHAT and CDR2 FQNNGV. CDR3 sequence: CASSLVRKSSGNTIYF. In nucleotides, the CDR3 is TGTGCCAGCAGCTTAGTTCGGAAGAGCTCTGGAAACACCATATATTTT.

The V and J genes are TRBV6-6 and TRBJ1-1; D perhaps matches TRBD1 (5 bases). Germline V gene sequence: CDR1 MNHNY, CDR2 SVGAGI (reference sequence). The CDR3 loop spans 16 amino acids. Trimming cost V 5 bases and J 4 bases, with 20 bases left between them. The CDR3 coding sequence is TGTGCCAGCAGTCATATGGGGGTGGCCGTTGGCACTGAAGCTTTCTTT. This gives the protein CASSHMGVAVGTEAFF.

The chain is built from TRBV30 and TRBJ2-7, with 9 nucleotides matching TRBD2. The CDR3 is 13 residues long. Germline V gene data show CDR1 as GTSNPN and CDR2 as SVGIG (reference sequence). The V segment lost 8 bases and the J segment 2 bases; nucleotides outside the gene matches: 7. The CDR3 nucleotides read TGTGCCACCAAGCGGGAGGCCCCCTACGAGCAGTACTTC. The encoded protein is CATKREAPYEQYF.

In DNA form, the CDR3 reads TGTGCCAGCAGTTTATTTGAGGGAATGAGGGAGACCCAGTACTTC. Amino acid sequence: CASSLFEGMRETQYF. The chain has TRBV28 and TRBJ2-5; tentatively, D is TRBD2 (5 bases). The CDR3 has 15 residues. V was trimmed by 1 base and J by 5 bases, leaving 14 bases between them. The V gene's germline CDR1 is MDHEN and CDR2 SYDVKM. Together with reference TRBV28 and TRBJ2-5, the CDR3 gives the full variable domain: DVKVTQSSRYLVKRTGEKVFLECVQDMDHENMFWYRQDPGLGLRLIYFSYDVKMKEKGDIPEGYSVSREKKERFSLILESASTNQTSMYLCASSLFEGMRETQYFGPGTRLLVL.

CDR3 nucleotide sequence: TGTGCCAGCAGCTCCCGGACAGCTTTCCGAACTAACTATGGCTACACCTTC. Protein product: CASSSRTAFRTNYGYTF. The chain joins TRBV5-4 to TRBJ1-2, with D perhaps TRBD1 (6 bases). Trimming stripped 3 bases from V and 0 bases from J, with 18 bases between. The CDR3 runs to 17 residues. Germline V lookup: CDR1 SGHNT, CDR2 YYREEE (reference sequence).

The chain joins TRBV6-1 to TRBJ2-5, with D perhaps matching TRBD2 (6 bases). V lost 6 bases to trimming and J lost 3 bases, with 14 bases between them. This CDR3 contains 14 residues. Looked up from germline, CDR1 is MNHNS and CDR2 is SASEGT. CDR3: CASSRGSTEETQYF. CDR3 nucleotides: TGTGCCAGCAGCCGGGGGAGTACTGAAGAGACCCAGTACTTC.

J is TRBJ2-2 and V is TRBV30, with D tentatively TRBD2 (5 bases). CDR3 size: 14 residues. V shed 3 bases and J shed 2 bases, with 10 bases lying between them. Germline V gene data show CDR1 as GTSNPN and CDR2 as SVGIG (reference sequence). In nucleotides, the CDR3 is TGTGCCTGGAGGACTACAATCAACACCGGGGAGCTGTTTTTT. Protein product: CAWRTTINTGELFF.

This clone came up a few times. The chain links TRBV2 to TRBJ2-5; D unclear. This CDR3 has 15 residues. Germline V CDR1 and CDR2: SNHLY, FYNNEI. The germline V and J ends were trimmed by 4 bases and 2 bases, with 14 bases remaining between them. CDR3 region: CASSGRMGRQETQYF. As DNA, the CDR3 is TGTGCCAGCAGTGGGCGGATGGGAAGACAAGAGACCCAGTACTTC.

The CDR3 is CASSLTGTSNQPQHF. CDR3 coding DNA: TGTGCCAGCAGCTTAACAGGGACGAGCAATCAGCCCCAGCATTTT. The V and J genes are TRBV11-2 and TRBJ1-5; tentative D call: TRBD1 (6 bases). The CDR3 has 15 residues. With 2 bases removed from V and 1 base from J, the gap between germline ends came to 9 bases. The V gene's germline CDR1 is SGHAT and CDR2 FQNNGV.

V usage is TRBV10-1 and J usage is TRBJ2-7; D unclear. There are 14 residues in the CDR3. From germline, CDR1 is WNHNN and CDR2 SYGVQD (reference sequence). Trimming took off 2 bases at V and 3 bases at J, with 11 bases between the two ends. Written as DNA, the CDR3 is TGCGCCAGCAGTGAGGGGTCGGTGAGCTACGAGCAGTACTTC. Translation gives CASSEGSVSYEQYF.

The rearrangement uses TRBV11-3 and TRBJ2-2, with D tentatively TRBD1 or TRBD2 (6 bases each). There are 14 residues in the CDR3. Germline V lookup: CDR1 SGHNT, CDR2 YENEEA. Trimming removed 6 bases at V and 4 bases at J, with 12 bases between. The CDR3 DNA reads TGTGCCAGCAGTGGGGGGCCGGGCACCGGGGAGCTGTTTTTT. Its protein product is CASSGGPGTGELFF.

This clone was counted a single time. Different DNA sequences within this sample yield the same CDR3. The CDR3 sequence: CASSEYGGTDTQYF. CDR3 bases: TGTGCCAGCAGTGAATACGGCGGTACAGATACGCAGTATTTT. The chain combines TRBV25-1 with TRBJ2-3, with D uncertain. CDR1 is MGHDK, CDR2 SYGVNS, per germline. Trimming took 0 bases from V and 3 from J, leaving 7 bases between them. This CDR3 is built from 14 residues. Combining the CDR3 with reference TRBV25-1 and TRBJ2-3 gives the whole variable domain EADIYQTPRYLVIGTGKKITLECSQTMGHDKMYWYQQDPGMELHLIHYSYGVNSTEKGDLSSESTVSRIRTEHFPLTLESARPSHTSQYLCASSEYGGTDTQYFGPGTRLTVL.